This T cell receptor (beta chain) was identified in a study of breast tumors, draining lymph nodes, adjacent tissues (dated by TCRdb to about 2016). For context, the study as a whole: In breast cancer patients, the study compared the TCR beta repertoires of tumor, adjacent nontumor tissue and axillary lymph nodes. The study was designed to assess the relationships and possible T-cell exchange between tumor, surrounding tissue and draining lymph node repertoires in human breast cancer. Results and caveats for the whole study, not just this receptor: In luminal-like breast cancer, tumor and nontumor tissue repertoires resembled each other significantly more than in basal-like breast cancer. Tumors showed preferential V and J gene usage, and their T-cell repertoire diversity fell below that of lymph nodes yet above that of nontumor tissue. The data were judged consistent with most tumor T cells deriving from the lymph node and then expanding within tumor tissue. Rather than being directly demonstrated, the conclusion that tumor T cells originate in lymph nodes was presented as consistent with a hypothesis.

This clonotype was recorded at least ten times. Its antigen is still unknown. Per-base qualities were not stored, and no clone one base away is much larger. The lymph node samples were taken from the axillary draining lymph nodes of breast cancer patients. TCRdb shows the sequencer as Illumina HiSeq 2000. Multiplex PCR amplification was used to build the TCR beta chain libraries. High-throughput sequencing was used to analyze the amplified TCR beta chain products. Through fastp at Q25 and MiXCR, TCRdb rebuilt clones from the public reads, retaining in-frame beta chains. One record per CDR3 amino acid sequence lists the most common genes and DNA. Recorded for this sample are about 200,000 distinct CDR3 sequences; 30% to 35% of them occurred a single time. Of the sample, roughly 3.5% is held by the ten largest clones. As encoded in the germline V gene (reference sequence), CDR1 is SEHNR while CDR2 is FQNEAQ. There are 15 amino acids in the CDR3, from cysteine to phenylalanine inclusive. Only the CDR3 DNA is retained, 45 bases long and in frame from the first base. Trimming removed 0 bases from V and 3 bases from J; the gene matches leave 1 base unexplained.

Sequenced: axillary lymph node tissue. This chain joins TRBV7-9 to TRBJ2-5, and TRBD2 matches 10 of the central bases. The sequence came from a female donor with breast cancer. Some clones in this sample may be carry-over from other donors' samples. The nucleotide sequence is TGTGCCAGCAGCTTAGCGCTAGCGGGGGAAGAGACCCAGTACTTC. The translation is CASSLALAGEETQYF.